Listed below are T cell receptor beta chains from one sample, sequenced in a study of blood T cell repertoires in COVID-19. Sequencing was performed with immunoSEQ multiplex PCR; in TCRdb, only in-frame clones are kept and a portion is missing. There are about 170,000 clones in the sample; 80% to 90% occur only once, and roughly 1.4% lies in the top ten. The specimen was peripheral blood. These receptors all come from a woman aged 50 to 65 with acute or convalescent COVID-19. CDR3s include the opening cysteine and the closing phenylalanine or tryptophan. D genes are given only for firm matches.

D gene	J gene	V gene	CDR3 protein
-	TRBJ1-1	TRBV21-1	CASSGGGTEAFF
-	TRBJ2-7	TRBV27	CASRSGGITYEQYF
TRBD1	TRBJ1-3	TRBV19	CASSTGENRNTIYF
-	TRBJ2-2	TRBV30	CAWRQGPGELFF
-	TRBJ2-4	TRBV5-6	CASSLWSHGNIQYF
TRBD1	TRBJ1-5	TRBV10-3	CAISEGGGEQPQHF
TRBD1	TRBJ1-2	TRBV3-1/TRBV3-2	CASQQGGLRAYGYTF
TRBD1	TRBJ2-5	TRBV15	CATSGTGGSWETQYF
-	TRBJ1-2	TRBV9	CASSVPRYGYTF
TRBD2	TRBJ2-7	TRBV12-3/TRBV12-4	CASSLGGSDEQYF
-	TRBJ2-6	TRBV7-7	CASSPADSGANVLTF
TRBD1	TRBJ2-6	TRBV11-3	CASSLRRGRGGANVLTF
-	TRBJ2-7	TRBV5-6	CASSWGLTTYEQYF
-	TRBJ1-4	TRBV7-9	CASSLEGGTNEKLFF
TRBD1	TRBJ1-6	TRBV19	CASLGTDNSPLHF
TRBD1	TRBJ2-3	TRBV18	CASSPAPGQGTDTQYF
TRBD2	TRBJ2-3	TRBV6-6	CASLGLAGATDTQYF
-	TRBJ1-4	TRBV7-2	CASSFAQNNEKLFF
-	TRBJ1-2	TRBV21-1	CASSRGQGGPNYGYTF
-	TRBJ1-1	TRBV7-9	CASSPLPGTEAFF
TRBD2	TRBJ2-7	TRBV14	CASSILAGVYEQYF
TRBD2	TRBJ2-7	TRBV3-1/TRBV3-2	CASSQWGIRCGSVCYEQYF
-	TRBJ2-5	TRBV29-1	CSAALETQYF
TRBD2	TRBJ2-3	TRBV6-2/TRBV6-3	CASSYSPGTSGGAGTDTQYF
-	TRBJ1-5	TRBV6-6	CASSPTLLDSSNQPQHF
-	TRBJ1-2	TRBV18	CASSPGLGATYGYTF
TRBD1	TRBJ2-7	TRBV9	CASSEGTGTHEQYF
TRBD1	TRBJ1-2	TRBV28	CASDTGAFNYGYTF
-	TRBJ2-1	TRBV7-9	CASSFQYSNEQFF
-	TRBJ2-5	TRBV27	CASSFETGETQYF
TRBD1	TRBJ1-2	TRBV5-1	CASSTGTVGYTF
TRBD1	TRBJ2-1	TRBV4-3	CASSHFYVAGGTYNEQFF
TRBD1	TRBJ2-5	TRBV9	CASSARGQGVRETQYF
-	TRBJ1-5	TRBV5-8	CASSPSRGAIQPQHF
-	TRBJ1-1	TRBV12-3/TRBV12-4	CASSLAGQKEAFF
-	TRBJ1-2	TRBV4-1	CASSQDRVRGNGYTF
-	TRBJ2-5	TRBV5-1	CASSLKGRGDETQYF
TRBD2	TRBJ2-1	TRBV7-9	CASSVPSGLGLVDEQFF
TRBD1	TRBJ2-5	TRBV18	CASSPQRQGGETQYF
-	TRBJ1-4	TRBV13	CASSSIGEKLFF
TRBD1	TRBJ1-5	TRBV18	CASSPRQGAQPQHF
-	TRBJ1-5	TRBV9	CASSPSPGRYQPQHF
-	TRBJ2-2	TRBV9	CASSASGGELFF
TRBD1	TRBJ1-5	TRBV30	CAWNRGGNQPQHF
-	TRBJ1-2	TRBV28	CASSLEYRAGDYGYTF
-	TRBJ2-6	TRBV30	CAWSMGPGANVLTF
-	TRBJ2-2	TRBV19	CASTTPRQGNTGELFF
TRBD2	TRBJ2-7	TRBV4-3	CASSQGLAGVDEQYF
-	TRBJ2-1	TRBV29-1	CSVDAEFYNEQFF
-	TRBJ2-3	TRBV15	CATSRADSDRTDTQYF
TRBD1	TRBJ1-5	TRBV9	CASSATGGSQPQHF
-	TRBJ2-2	TRBV10-3	CAITGEAGELFF